This entry is about one TCR beta chain. This sample was taken from a study of cytomegalovirus exposure and HLA in healthy donors. This CDR3 has 13 amino acids. V dropped 6 bases and J dropped 9 bases, with 18 bases sitting between them. Germline V gene sequence: CDR1 SQVTM, CDR2 ANQGSEA. The PCR made use of 60 Vbeta and 13 Jbeta primers. Data came from immunoSEQ multiplex PCR; TCRdb stores just in-frame clones and leaves some out. There are some 150,000 clones in the sample; about 73% occur only once, and 2.5% to 3.5% lies in the top ten. The specimen sequenced was PBMCs. This TCR was recovered from a man aged 35-49 years in good health and CMV-seropositive. This chain joins TRBV29-1 and TRBJ2-1, with D possibly matching TRBD2 (6 bases). The CDR3: CSVRATRNGEQFF. DNA for the CDR3: TGCAGCGTGCGAGCGACTAGGAACGGTGAGCAGTTCTTC.